This is a list of T cell receptor beta chains from one sample in a study of cytomegalovirus exposure and HLA in healthy donors. The method was immunoSEQ multiplex PCR; TCRdb's version includes in-frame clones alone and lacks a portion of them. The table lists 200,000 to 250,000 clones, more than 65% of them singletons, with about 1.7% in the top ten. The sequenced material came from PBMCs. The receptors stem from a man in his forties or fifties in good health and CMV-seronegative. CDR3s include the opening cysteine and the closing phenylalanine or tryptophan. The D gene is left open where the match is weak. Some rows mark clone size as missing; the rest say once, few, many or name a class of expanded clone.

D gene	V gene	J gene	clone size	CDR3 protein	CDR3 DNA
-	TRBV21-1	TRBJ2-7	-	CASSKGARATYEQYF	TGTGCCAGCAGCAAAGGGGCCAGGGCCACCTACGAGCAGTACTTC
-	TRBV5-4	TRBJ2-3	-	CASSLGGSPLDTQYF	TGTGCCAGCAGCCTAGGGGGATCCCCCTTGGATACGCAGTATTTT
-	TRBV4-1	TRBJ1-2	few	CASSHLQGPYGYTF	TGCGCCAGCAGCCATCTCCAGGGGCCCTATGGCTACACCTTC
-	TRBV19	TRBJ1-1	-	CASSTDDSNTEAFF	TGTGCCAGTAGCACTGACGACTCCAACACTGAAGCTTTCTTT
TRBD2	TRBV7-2	TRBJ2-1	-	CASSLKAGGGNEQFF	TGTGCCAGCAGCTTAAAAGCGGGAGGGGGCAATGAGCAGTTCTTC
TRBD2	TRBV5-6	TRBJ2-2	-	CASNELAGMNTGELFF	TGTGCCAGCAACGAACTAGCGGGGATGAACACCGGGGAGCTGTTTTTT
-	TRBV6-4	TRBJ1-1	-	CASSDSLGGATEAFF	TGTGCCAGCAGTGACTCTTTAGGGGGGGCCACTGAAGCTTTCTTT
TRBD2	TRBV9	TRBJ2-5	-	CASSNAGEAGGGETQYF	TGTGCCAGCAGCAACGCGGGTGAAGCGGGAGGGGGGGAGACCCAGTACTTC
-	TRBV27	TRBJ2-6	-	CASRDGSSGANVLTF	TGTGCCAGCAGGGACGGGAGCTCTGGGGCCAACGTCCTGACTTTC
TRBD1	TRBV30	TRBJ1-3	-	CAWSPWTGGTIYF	TGTGCCTGGAGTCCCTGGACAGGGGGGACCATATATTTT
TRBD2	TRBV2	TRBJ2-5	-	CASSEFTGPGLGVLFQETQYF	TGTGCCAGCAGTGAGTTTACGGGTCCGGGACTAGGGGTTTTGTTCCAAGAGACCCAGTACTTC
-	TRBV5-4	TRBJ1-1	-	CASSLGPITGMNTEAFF	TGTGCCAGCAGCTTGGGGCCCATTACAGGGATGAACACTGAAGCTTTCTTT
TRBD2	TRBV11-2	TRBJ2-1	-	CASSLVVLAGVEQFF	TGTGCCAGCAGCTTAGTGGTACTAGCGGGAGTTGAGCAGTTCTTC
-	TRBV4-1	TRBJ1-2	-	CASRLGDIANYGYTF	TGCGCCAGCAGACTGGGGGACATAGCTAACTATGGCTACACCTTC
-	TRBV10-3	TRBJ1-4	-	CAISPSTDSKKLFF	TGTGCCATCAGTCCATCTACGGACAGTAAAAAACTGTTTTTT
-	TRBV5-1	TRBJ2-2	-	CASSWGGDAGELFF	TGCGCCAGCAGCTGGGGCGGGGACGCCGGGGAGCTGTTTTTT
TRBD1	TRBV27	TRBJ2-1	-	CASSLSDRGSEQFF	TGTGCCAGCAGTTTATCTGACAGGGGGAGTGAGCAGTTCTTC
-	TRBV4-2	TRBJ2-3	-	CASSLRLQPDTQYF	TGTGCCAGCAGCCTACGTTTACAGCCAGATACGCAGTATTTT
-	TRBV10-2	TRBJ2-7	-	CASRESGKGYEQYF	TGCGCCAGCAGGGAGTCTGGGAAGGGGTACGAGCAGTACTTC
-	TRBV25-1	TRBJ2-7	-	CASSRSYEQYF	TGTGCCAGCAGTCGGAGCTACGAGCAGTACTTC
TRBD2	TRBV7-2	TRBJ2-7	-	CASRVGLAGDYEQYF	TGTGCCAGCAGGGTCGGACTAGCGGGGGACTACGAGCAGTACTTC
TRBD1	TRBV19	TRBJ2-7	few	CASSFGQAITYEQYF	TGTGCCAGTAGTTTTGGACAGGCTATAACCTACGAGCAGTACTTC
TRBD2	TRBV18	TRBJ2-1	-	CASSPSGGAYNEQFF	TGTGCCAGCTCACCGAGCGGGGGGGCCTACAATGAGCAGTTCTTC
-	TRBV2	TRBJ1-4	-	CASSETGLRGEKLFF	TGTGCCAGCAGTGAGACCGGCCTGCGGGGGGAAAAACTGTTTTTT
-	TRBV6-5	TRBJ1-2	-	CASSSRQSGYTF	TGTGCCAGCAGTTCCCGACAGAGCGGCTACACCTTC
-	TRBV29-1	TRBJ2-3	-	CSAITDRSTDTQYF	TGCAGTGCAATAACAGACCGCAGCACAGATACGCAGTATTTT
TRBD2	TRBV10-3	TRBJ2-7	-	CGSGTSSYEQYF	TGTGGTTCGGGGACTAGTTCCTACGAGCAGTACTTC
-	TRBV5-1	TRBJ2-7	-	CASSSRDSATRQYF	TGCGCCAGCAGCTCACGGGACTCGGCTACGCGGCAGTACTTC
TRBD2	TRBV7-2	TRBJ2-2	-	CASSTSGRTGELFF	TGTGCCAGCAGCACAAGCGGGAGGACCGGGGAGCTGTTTTTT
TRBD1	TRBV29-1	TRBJ1-1	-	CSVLSGQQTEAFF	TGCAGCGTTCTGTCGGGACAGCAAACTGAAGCTTTCTTT
-	TRBV4-1	TRBJ2-3	-	CASSQGWSAVGTDTQYF	TGCGCCAGCAGCCAAGGGTGGAGCGCGGTAGGTACAGATACGCAGTATTTT
-	TRBV2	TRBJ2-3	-	CASSEGTSTDTQYF	TGTGCCAGCAGTGAAGGGACTAGCACAGATACGCAGTATTTT
TRBD1	TRBV28	TRBJ1-1	once	CASSETGAMTTEAFF	TGTGCCAGCAGTGAGACAGGGGCGATGACCACTGAAGCTTTCTTT
-	TRBV27	TRBJ1-2	-	CASSARAGTPGSGYTF	TGTGCCAGCAGTGCCCGGGCCGGGACACCGGGGAGTGGCTACACCTTC
TRBD2	TRBV9	TRBJ2-1	-	CASSPSGREQFF	TGTGCCAGCAGCCCTAGCGGTCGGGAGCAGTTCTTC
TRBD1	TRBV25-1	TRBJ1-6	few	CASISGTGTYNSPLHF	TGTGCCAGCATATCCGGGACAGGGACCTATAATTCACCCCTCCACTTT
-	TRBV18	TRBJ1-1	-	CASSPKTTEAFF	TGTGCCAGCTCACCCAAGACAACTGAAGCTTTCTTT
-	TRBV11-1	TRBJ2-2	-	CASSHRSLGTGELFF	TGTGCCAGCAGCCACCGGAGTTTGGGTACCGGGGAGCTGTTTTTT
TRBD2	TRBV9	TRBJ2-1	once	CASSVEKREGLNEQFF	TGTGCCAGCAGCGTAGAGAAGCGGGAAGGATTGAATGAGCAGTTCTTC
-	TRBV6-1	TRBJ1-2	once	CASAIDSYFDYGYTF	TGTGCCAGCGCCATAGACAGCTACTTTGACTATGGCTACACCTTC
-	TRBV18	TRBJ2-7	once	CASSSGLSYEQYF	TGTGCCAGCTCATCGGGACTCTCCTACGAGCAGTACTTC
-	TRBV7-2	TRBJ2-7	once	CASSLAYGTSYEQYF	TGTGCCAGCAGCTTAGCCTACGGGACATCATACGAGCAGTACTTC
-	TRBV7-9	TRBJ2-3	-	CASSLGGAPVDTQYF	TGTGCCAGCAGCTTAGGTGGGGCGCCGGTTGATACGCAGTATTTT
TRBD2	TRBV2	TRBJ2-5	-	CASVTSGRGQETQYF	TGTGCCAGCGTGACTAGCGGGAGGGGACAAGAGACCCAGTACTTC
-	TRBV7-6	TRBJ2-7	-	CASSLANGYYEQYF	TGTGCCAGCAGCTTAGCGAACGGTTACTACGAGCAGTACTTC
-	TRBV21-1	TRBJ1-5	-	CASSKGGQPNQPQHF	TGTGCCAGCAGCAAAGGAGGACAGCCGAATCAGCCCCAGCATTTT
TRBD1	TRBV6-1	TRBJ2-7	-	CASSDRQGSVYEQYF	TGTGCCAGCAGTGATAGACAGGGTTCCGTCTACGAGCAGTACTTC
TRBD1	TRBV27	TRBJ2-7	-	CASRPGQGPHEQYF	TGTGCCAGCAGACCGGGACAGGGTCCCCACGAGCAGTACTTC
TRBD2	TRBV5-1	TRBJ2-1	-	CASSSGGGYEQFF	TGCGCCAGCAGCTCCGGGGGGGGCTATGAGCAGTTCTTC
TRBD1	TRBV6-5	TRBJ2-3	-	CASSTGTGNTDTQYF	TGTGCCAGCAGTACTGGGACAGGAAACACAGATACGCAGTATTTT
TRBD2	TRBV5-1	TRBJ2-1	-	CASSPVTSGHNEQFF	TGCGCCAGCAGCCCCGTAACTAGCGGACACAATGAGCAGTTCTTC
-	TRBV2	TRBJ2-5	-	CASSGGRGAGQETQYF	TGTGCCAGCAGTGGGGGCAGGGGAGCTGGGCAAGAGACCCAGTACTTC
TRBD2	TRBV18	TRBJ2-1	-	CASSPPGLAYNEQFF	TGTGCCAGCTCACCACCTGGACTAGCCTACAATGAGCAGTTCTTC
-	TRBV6-5	TRBJ1-2	-	CASSPVGYGYTF	TGTGCCAGCAGCCCGGTTGGCTATGGCTACACCTTC